A single sample is the source of the 20 T cell receptor beta chains below, sequenced in a study of blood T cell repertoires in COVID-19. Assay used: immunoSEQ multiplex PCR; TCRdb lists only in-frame clones, some missing. The sample carries around 320,000 clones, about nine tenths recorded once. Material for sequencing was PBMCs or T cells enriched from blood (not recorded which). These receptor sequences come from a woman aged 45-60 years who had been exposed to COVID-19.

The chain couples TRBV15 to TRBJ2-2; TRBD2 is a possible D gene (6 bases). This CDR3 comprises 18 residues. V shed 3 bases and J shed 2 bases, with 19 bases lying between them. CDR1 and CDR2 (germline): LNHNV, YYDKDF (reference sequence). CDR3 in DNA: TGTGCCACCAGCAGGGACCTAATCGGAGGGCCCAACACCGGGGAGCTGTTTTTT. It codes for CATSRDLIGGPNTGELFF.

The V and J genes are TRBV6-1 and TRBJ2-3; maybe TRBD2 (6 bases). Germline CDR1 is MNHNS and CDR2 is SASEGT. The V and J ends lost 1 base and 0 bases respectively, with 11 bases between them. The CDR3 totals 16 residues. The CDR3: CASSEVGGASTDTQYF. The DNA for the CDR3 is TGTGCCAGCAGTGAAGTAGGCGGGGCTAGCACAGATACGCAGTATTTT.

This rearrangement joins TRBV2 to TRBJ1-5; 9 bases are a match to TRBD1. CDR1 SNHLY and CDR2 FYNNEI come from the germline V gene. This CDR3 contains 14 residues. Trimming took 7 bases from V and 5 from J; bases not matched to a gene: 6. As DNA, the CDR3 is TGTGCCAGCACGGGGGGACAGGGATATCAGCCCCAGCATTTT. Translating gives CASTGGQGYQPQHF.

The chain recombines TRBV28 with TRBJ1-3; TRBD1 agrees at 9 bases. The CDR3 extends over 15 amino acids. J lost 5 bases, V lost 4 bases, and 6 bases had no gene match. Per germline, CDR1 MDHEN and CDR2 SYDVKM. The CDR3 protein is CASSSTGGLRNTIYF. The CDR3 DNA sequence: TGTGCCAGCAGTTCCACAGGGGGCTTAAGAAACACCATATATTTT.

The rearrangement uses TRBV27 and TRBJ2-3, with TRBD2 matching over 9 bases. The CDR3 length is 16 residues. Germline CDR1 and CDR2: MNHEY and SMNVEV (reference sequence). J gave up 4 bases and V 2 bases, and 7 bases lay outside the gene matches. CDR3 in DNA: TGTGCCAGCAGTTTAGGGCGGGGGGGCCGGGCAGATACGCAGTATTTT. Residues: CASSLGRGGRADTQYF.

The rearrangement uses TRBV27 and TRBJ2-2; weak D call: TRBD2 (5 bases). Trimming cost V 6 bases and J 2 bases, with 10 bases left between them. Germline CDR1 MNHEY, CDR2 SMNVEV (reference sequence). This CDR3 region has 14 residues. DNA for the CDR3: TGTGCCAGCAGCCAATGGACTAACACCGGGGAGCTGTTTTTT. It encodes CASSQWTNTGELFF.

The chain has TRBV30 and TRBJ2-2; a weak D match, TRBD2 (5 bases). The CDR3 is 13 residues long. The V gene's germline CDR1 is GTSNPN and CDR2 SVGIG (reference sequence). Trimming pared 4 bases from V and 8 bases from J, leaving 14 bases between. The CDR3 DNA reads TGTGCCTGGATGGCCGGGAACGAAGGGGAGCTGTTTTTT. It codes for CAWMAGNEGELFF.

The chain carries TRBV10-3 and TRBJ2-7, with TRBD1 matching 8 bases. Germline-derived CDR1 and CDR2 are ENHRY and SYGVKD. This CDR3 spans 15 amino acids. V shed 8 bases, J shed 2 bases, and the junction held 11 bases outside the gene matches. The CDR3 DNA reads as TGTGCCATCCCTCGGTCGGACAGGGCCCCCTACGAGCAGTACTTC. Translated: CAIPRSDRAPYEQYF.

The chain uses TRBV19 and TRBJ2-1; the match to TRBD2 covers 7 bases. Germline CDR1 LNHDA, CDR2 SQIVND (reference sequence). The trim removed 3 bases at V and 4 bases at J, leaving 3 bases unmatched. CDR3 length: 14 residues. The CDR3 DNA reads as TGTGCCAGTAGTATCTCAGCGGGGTACAATGAGCAGTTCTTC. Amino acids: CASSISAGYNEQFF.

The V gene is TRBV5-4, the J gene TRBJ1-3; unclear D gene. The ends were cut back, 3 bases at V and 0 bases at J, with 10 bases in the middle. The germline CDR1 and CDR2 sequences are SGHNT and YYREEE (reference sequence). This CDR3 is 15 amino acids long. The CDR3 sequence is CASSSEGSSGNTIYF. CDR3 in DNA: TGTGCCAGCAGCTCCGAAGGGAGCTCTGGAAACACCATATATTTT.

The rearrangement links TRBV5-4 to TRBJ2-5; TRBD2 is a possible D gene (6 bases). This CDR3 is built from 14 residues. V lost 2 bases, J lost 2 bases, and 10 bases lay in between. In germline, CDR1 is SGHNT, CDR2 YYREEE (reference sequence). Here the CDR3 reads CASSFLGGQETQYF. Here the CDR3 DNA reads TGTGCCAGCAGCTTTTTGGGGGGACAAGAGACCCAGTACTTC.

A single count supports this clone. The rearrangement joins TRBV10-3 to TRBJ2-5; D is unresolved. V lost 0 bases and J lost 1, with 15 bases in between. The germline gives CDR1 ENHRY, CDR2 SYGVKD. The CDR3 runs to 17 residues. The CDR3 DNA follows: TGTGCCATCAGTGAGTCTTCCCCTGGCGTAGCCCAAGAGACCCAGTACTTC. Translating it yields CAISESSPGVAQETQYF.

The chain joins TRBV6-2 or TRBV6-3 to TRBJ1-6; D ambiguous. Germline V gene lookup returns CDR1 MNHEY and CDR2 SVGEGT. The V and J ends lost 2 bases and 7 bases respectively, with 9 bases between them. CDR3 size: 14 residues. The CDR3 DNA sequence: TGTGCCAGCAGTTACGGGCAGACCAATTCACCCCTCCACTTT. Amino acid sequence: CASSYGQTNSPLHF.

The V and J genes are TRBV20-1 and TRBJ1-1; the match to TRBD1 covers 8 bases. The V gene's germline CDR1 is DFQATT and CDR2 SNEGSKA (reference sequence). Trimming took 3 bases from V and 4 from J; bases not matched to a gene: 13. The CDR3 runs to 16 residues. CDR3 coding DNA: TGCAGTGCTAGTCTCTCAACCCTGACAGGGGTCACTGAAGCTTTCTTT. This translates into CSASLSTLTGVTEAFF.

About this clone itself: One end of the junction does not line up with germline, which may come from a read error. The rearrangement joins TRBV13 to TRBJ2-7, with D perhaps TRBD2 (5 bases). In germline, CDR1 is PRHDT, CDR2 FYEKMQ (reference sequence). The CDR3 loop spans 11 amino acids. The CDR3 protein is CASSLGQTGSF. CDR3 nucleotides: TGTGCCAGCAGCTTAGGACAGACGGGATCCTTC.

This sequence joins TRBV2 and TRBJ2-3; 9 nucleotides line up with TRBD1. Germline V lookup: CDR1 SNHLY, CDR2 FYNNEI. Losses at the gene ends were 7 bases for V and 1 base for J; bases not matched to a gene: 3. The CDR3 length is 14 residues. CDR3: CASTDRGGTDTQYF. The CDR3, as DNA: TGTGCCAGCACGGACAGGGGAGGCACAGATACGCAGTATTTT.

V and J are TRBV27 and TRBJ1-2, with TRBD1 as a possible D gene (6 bases). The V end lost 6 bases, the J end lost 2 bases, and 16 bases lay between the germline ends. The germline V gene encodes CDR1 MNHEY and CDR2 SMNVEV (reference sequence). The CDR3 has 15 residues. CDR3 amino acids: CASRFGTTGNYGYTF. The DNA for the CDR3 is TGTGCCAGCAGATTCGGTACCACAGGGAACTATGGCTACACCTTC.

The DNA of the CDR3 is TGCGCCAGCAGCTTGGCGGCAGGAACCGCCATGGACGAGCAGTACTTC. Encoded protein: CASSLAAGTAMDEQYF. The chain couples TRBV5-1 to TRBJ2-7, with D unresolved. The germline V and J ends were trimmed by 0 bases and 5 bases, with 18 bases remaining between them. Per germline, CDR1 SGHRS and CDR2 YFSETQ. The CDR3 is 16 residues long.

J is TRBJ1-6 and V is TRBV7-9; D gene uncertain. Trimming took off 1 base at V and 9 bases at J, with 16 bases between the two ends. CDR1 and CDR2 (germline): SEHNR, FQNEAQ (reference sequence). The CDR3 covers 16 residues. CDR3 coding DNA: TGTGCCAGCAGCTTAGGTCCCCGTGTGGGCCCTTCACCCCTCCACTTT. Translating gives CASSLGPRVGPSPLHF. Variable domain in full (rest from reference TRBV7-9 and TRBJ1-6): DTGVSQNPRHKITKRGQNVTFRCDPISEHNRLYWYRQTLGQGPEFLTYFQNEAQLEKSRLLSDRFSAERPKGSFSTLEIQRTEQGDSAMYLCASSLGPRVGPSPLHFGNGTRLTVT.

This chain uses TRBV28 with TRBJ1-6, with 8 bases that match TRBD1. The CDR3 is 18 amino acids. The V gene's germline CDR1 is MDHEN and CDR2 SYDVKM. The trim removed 2 bases at V and 4 bases at J, leaving 10 bases unmatched. The CDR3 sequence: CASSLIFAGGRYNSPLHF. Here the CDR3 DNA reads TGTGCCAGCAGTTTAATTTTTGCAGGGGGCAGGTATAATTCACCCCTCCACTTT.